This T cell receptor (beta chain) was sequenced in a study of T-cell reconstitution after alpha-beta-depleted transplantation in children. This clonotype appeared many times. For TCRbeta, the library was prepared with unique molecular identifiers. TCRdb re-derived calls from the PCR reads in MiXCR, one entry per CDR3 protein. The data contain 90,000 to 130,000 distinct CDR3 sequences, 5.5% to 7% of them singletons. Trimming at V came to 2 bases and at J to 1 base, leaving 1 base not matched to a gene. Germline CDR1 reads MNHNS; CDR2 reads SASEGT. The CDR3 runs to 15 residues. The sequenced sample was PBMCs, mostly from graft donor cells, obtained 360 days after TCRalphabeta/CD19-depleted stem cell transplant. The chain carries TRBV6-1 and TRBJ2-2; 7 bases agree with TRBD2. This TCR was recovered from a male patient aged 2-9 years who had a stem cell transplant for acute lymphoblastic leukemia, so the T cells may come from the graft donor. The CDR3 DNA sequence: TGTGCCAGCAGTGAACTAGCGGTGAACACCGGGGAGCTGTTTTTT. Its protein product is CASSELAVNTGELFF.